This paragraph covers one T cell receptor beta chain sequence. Profiling relied on immunoSEQ multiplex PCR, and the TCRdb table lists in-frame clones only, not all of them. The sample holds fewer than 25,000 clones, approximately 86% seen once. The data were taken from a study of OX40 agonist ivuxolimab in advanced cancers. Study-wide background: Three partial responders included one hepatocellular carcinoma patient and two cutaneous melanoma patients.

The CDR3 totals 15 residues. The junction had 4 bases not matched to a gene; V was cut back by 3 bases and J by 4 bases. Germline V gene sequence: CDR1 SGHDT, CDR2 YYEEEE. The sequences come from CD4+ or CD8+ T cells sorted from blood, collected in a trial of the OX40 agonist ivuxolimab. The rearrangement links TRBV5-6 to TRBJ2-3, with 11 positions matching TRBD2. The clonotype comes from an adult with an advanced solid tumor such as melanoma, head and neck, liver or kidney cancer. For the CDR3, the DNA is TGTGCCAGCAGCTCGACTAGCGGGGCGGCAGATACGCAGTATTTT. It specifies CASSSTSGAADTQYF.